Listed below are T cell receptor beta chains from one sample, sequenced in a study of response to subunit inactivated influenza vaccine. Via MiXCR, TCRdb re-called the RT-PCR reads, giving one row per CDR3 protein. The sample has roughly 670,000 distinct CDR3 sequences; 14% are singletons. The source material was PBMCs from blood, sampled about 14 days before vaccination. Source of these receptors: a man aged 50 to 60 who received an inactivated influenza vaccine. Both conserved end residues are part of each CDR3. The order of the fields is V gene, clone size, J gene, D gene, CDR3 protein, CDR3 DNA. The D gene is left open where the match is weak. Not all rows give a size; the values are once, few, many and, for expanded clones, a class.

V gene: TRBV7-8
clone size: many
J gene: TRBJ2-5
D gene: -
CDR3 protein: CASRSTAPIETQYF
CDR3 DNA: TGTGCCAGCAGGTCTACAGCCCCCATAGAGACCCAGTACTTC

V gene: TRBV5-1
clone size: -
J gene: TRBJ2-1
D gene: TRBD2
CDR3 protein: CASSSLAGASNEQFF
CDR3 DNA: TGCGCCAGCAGCTCACTAGCGGGAGCAAGCAATGAGCAGTTCTTC

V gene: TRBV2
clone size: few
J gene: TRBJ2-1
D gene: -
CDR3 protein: CASSEGRVTGTNEQFF
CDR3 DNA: TGTGCCAGCAGTGAAGGACGAGTAACCGGAACAAATGAGCAGTTCTTC

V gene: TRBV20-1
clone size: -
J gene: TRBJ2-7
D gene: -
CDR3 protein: CSARDLLFSYEQYF
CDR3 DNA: TGCAGTGCTAGAGATCTACTATTCTCCTACGAGCAGTACTTC

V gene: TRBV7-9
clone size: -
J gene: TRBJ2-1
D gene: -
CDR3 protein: CASSLARLVANEQFF
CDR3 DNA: TGTGCCAGCAGCTTAGCACGACTAGTTGCGAATGAGCAGTTCTTC

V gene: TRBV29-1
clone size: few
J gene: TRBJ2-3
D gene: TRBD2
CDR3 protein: CSVGLAGVGGTDTQYF
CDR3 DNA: TGCAGCGTGGGACTAGCGGGAGTCGGAGGCACAGATACGCAGTATTTT

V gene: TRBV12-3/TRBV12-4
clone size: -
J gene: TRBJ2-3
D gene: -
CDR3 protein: CASSRQPQTSTDTQYF
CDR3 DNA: TGTGCCAGCAGCCGACAGCCCCAGACTAGCACAGATACGCAGTATTTT

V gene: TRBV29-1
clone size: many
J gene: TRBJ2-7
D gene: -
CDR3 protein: CSGLLTDEQYF
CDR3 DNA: TGCAGCGGCCTGTTAACGGACGAGCAGTACTTC

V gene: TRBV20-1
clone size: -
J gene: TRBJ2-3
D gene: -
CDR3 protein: CSASGEDTQYF
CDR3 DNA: TGCAGTGCTAGTGGGGAAGATACGCAGTATTTT

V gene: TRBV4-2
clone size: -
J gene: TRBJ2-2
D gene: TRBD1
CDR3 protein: CASSQGGQGRTGELFF
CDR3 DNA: TGTGCCAGCAGCCAAGGAGGACAGGGCCGCACCGGGGAGCTGTTTTTT

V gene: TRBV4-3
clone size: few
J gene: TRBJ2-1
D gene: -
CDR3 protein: CASSQEGGHNEQFF
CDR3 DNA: TGCGCCAGCAGCCAAGAGGGGGGGCACAATGAGCAGTTCTTC

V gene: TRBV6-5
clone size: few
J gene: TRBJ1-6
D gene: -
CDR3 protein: CASSYDENNSPLHF
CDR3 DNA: TGTGCCAGCAGTTACGACGAGAACAATTCACCCCTCCACTTT

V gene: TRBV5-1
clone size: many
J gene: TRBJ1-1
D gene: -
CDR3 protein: CASSFTGAEAFF
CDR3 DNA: TGCGCCAGCAGCTTCACGGGTGCTGAAGCTTTCTTT

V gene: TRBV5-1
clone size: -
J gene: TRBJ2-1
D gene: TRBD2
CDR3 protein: CASSPTSGRGVEQFF
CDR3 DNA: TGCGCCAGCAGCCCGACTAGCGGGAGGGGAGTTGAGCAGTTCTTC